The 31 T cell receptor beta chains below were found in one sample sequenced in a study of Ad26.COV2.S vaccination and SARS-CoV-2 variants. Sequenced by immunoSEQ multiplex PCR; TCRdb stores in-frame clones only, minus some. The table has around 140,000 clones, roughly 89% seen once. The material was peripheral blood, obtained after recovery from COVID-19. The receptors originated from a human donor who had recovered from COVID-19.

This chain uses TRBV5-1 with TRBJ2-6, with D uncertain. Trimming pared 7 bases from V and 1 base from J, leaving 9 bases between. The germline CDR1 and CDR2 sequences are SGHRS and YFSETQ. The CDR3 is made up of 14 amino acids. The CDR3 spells CASEEPSGANVLTF. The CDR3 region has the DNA TGCGCCAGCGAAGAGCCTTCTGGGGCCAACGTCCTGACTTTC.

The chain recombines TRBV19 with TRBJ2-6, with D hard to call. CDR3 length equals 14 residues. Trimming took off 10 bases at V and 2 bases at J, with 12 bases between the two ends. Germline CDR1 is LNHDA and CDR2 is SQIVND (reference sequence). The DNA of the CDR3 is TGTGCCACCCAATCACTGGCTGGGGCCAACGTCCTGACTTTC. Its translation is CATQSLAGANVLTF. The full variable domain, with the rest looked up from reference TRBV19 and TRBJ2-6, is DGGITQSPKYLFRKEGQNVTLSCEQNLNHDAMYWYRQDPGQGLRLIYYSQIVNDFQKGDIAEGYSVSREKKESFPLTVTSAQKNPTAFYLCATQSLAGANVLTFGAGSRLTVL.

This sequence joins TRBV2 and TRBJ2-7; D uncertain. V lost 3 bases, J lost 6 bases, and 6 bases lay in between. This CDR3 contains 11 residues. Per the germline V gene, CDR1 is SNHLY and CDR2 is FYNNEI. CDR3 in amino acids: CASSEGFEQYF. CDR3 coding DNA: TGTGCCAGCAGTGAGGGTTTCGAGCAGTACTTC.

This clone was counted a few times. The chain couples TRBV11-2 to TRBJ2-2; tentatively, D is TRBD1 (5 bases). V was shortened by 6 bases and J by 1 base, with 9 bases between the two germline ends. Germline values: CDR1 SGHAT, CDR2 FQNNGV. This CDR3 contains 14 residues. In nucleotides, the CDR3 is TGTGCCAGCAGGCCCACAGGGAACACCGGGGAGCTGTTTTTT. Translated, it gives CASRPTGNTGELFF.

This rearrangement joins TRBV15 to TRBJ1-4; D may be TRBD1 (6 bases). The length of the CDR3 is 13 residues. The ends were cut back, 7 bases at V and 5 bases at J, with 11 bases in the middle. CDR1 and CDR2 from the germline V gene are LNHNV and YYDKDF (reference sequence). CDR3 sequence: CATTQGINEKLFF. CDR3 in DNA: TGTGCCACCACGCAGGGGATAAATGAAAAACTGTTTTTT.

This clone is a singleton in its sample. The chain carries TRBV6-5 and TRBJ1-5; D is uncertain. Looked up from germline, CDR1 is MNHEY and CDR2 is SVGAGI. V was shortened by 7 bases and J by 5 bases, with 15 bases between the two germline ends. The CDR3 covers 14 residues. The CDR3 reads CASINVLGDQPQHF. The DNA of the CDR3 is TGTGCCAGCATTAATGTCCTTGGGGATCAGCCCCAGCATTTT.

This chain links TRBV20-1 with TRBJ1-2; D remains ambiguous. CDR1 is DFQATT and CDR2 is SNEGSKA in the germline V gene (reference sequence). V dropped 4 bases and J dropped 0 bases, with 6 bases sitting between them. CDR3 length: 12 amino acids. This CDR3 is CSATESNYGYTF. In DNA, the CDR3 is TGCAGTGCTACTGAATCTAACTATGGCTACACCTTC.

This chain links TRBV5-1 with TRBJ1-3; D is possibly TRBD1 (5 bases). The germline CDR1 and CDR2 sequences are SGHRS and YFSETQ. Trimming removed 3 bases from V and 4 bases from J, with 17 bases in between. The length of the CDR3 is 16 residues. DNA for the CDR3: TGCGCCAGCAGCTCCCTTATGGGGGTTAACGGAAACACCATATATTTT. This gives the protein CASSSLMGVNGNTIYF. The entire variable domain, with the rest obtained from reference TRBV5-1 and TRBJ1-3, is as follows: KAGVTQTPRYLIKTRGQQVTLSCSPISGHRSVSWYQQTPGQGLQFLFEYFSETQRNKGNFPGRFSGRQFSNSRSEMNVSTLELGDSALYLCASSSLMGVNGNTIYFGEGSWLTVV.

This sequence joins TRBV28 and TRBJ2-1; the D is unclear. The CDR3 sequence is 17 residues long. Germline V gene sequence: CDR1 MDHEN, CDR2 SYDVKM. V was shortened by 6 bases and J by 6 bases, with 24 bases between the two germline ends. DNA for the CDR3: TGTGCCAGCAGCCCCCGGGCCGTCCCCGCGGTTCCCAATGAGCAGTTCTTC. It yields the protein CASSPRAVPAVPNEQFF.

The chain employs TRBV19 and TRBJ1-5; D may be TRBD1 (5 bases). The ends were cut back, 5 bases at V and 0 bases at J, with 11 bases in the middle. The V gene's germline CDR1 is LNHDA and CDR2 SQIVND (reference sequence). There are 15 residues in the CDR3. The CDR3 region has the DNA TGTGCCAGTAGTCCTGACAGCCCTAGCAATCAGCCCCAGCATTTT. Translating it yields CASSPDSPSNQPQHF.

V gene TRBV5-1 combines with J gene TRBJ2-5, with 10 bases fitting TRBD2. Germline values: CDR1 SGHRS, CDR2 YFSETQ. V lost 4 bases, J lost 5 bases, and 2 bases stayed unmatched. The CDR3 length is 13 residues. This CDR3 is CASSPGLAETQYF. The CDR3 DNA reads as TGCGCCAGCAGCCCGGGACTAGCGGAGACCCAGTACTTC.

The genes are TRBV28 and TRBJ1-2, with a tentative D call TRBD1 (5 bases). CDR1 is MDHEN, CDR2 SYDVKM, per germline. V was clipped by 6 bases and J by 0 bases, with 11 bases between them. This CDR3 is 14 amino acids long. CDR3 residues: CASRLQVPNYGYTF. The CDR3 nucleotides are TGTGCCAGCAGACTACAGGTTCCTAACTATGGCTACACCTTC.

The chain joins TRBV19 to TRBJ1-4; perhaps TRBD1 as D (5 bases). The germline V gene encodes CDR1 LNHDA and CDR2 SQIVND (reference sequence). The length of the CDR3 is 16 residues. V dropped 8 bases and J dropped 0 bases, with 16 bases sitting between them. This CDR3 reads CASASWGSSTNEKLFF. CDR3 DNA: TGTGCCAGTGCGTCTTGGGGGTCTTCAACTAATGAAAAACTGTTTTTT.

CDR3 coding DNA: TGTGCCAGCAGTCAGGGAATAGATCAGCCCCAGCATTTT. It is translated as CASSQGIDQPQHF. The gene calls are TRBV27 and TRBJ1-5; D is possibly TRBD1 (5 bases). The germline gives CDR1 MNHEY, CDR2 SMNVEV (reference sequence). V was trimmed by 5 bases and J by 5 bases, leaving 10 bases between them. CDR3 length: 13 amino acids.

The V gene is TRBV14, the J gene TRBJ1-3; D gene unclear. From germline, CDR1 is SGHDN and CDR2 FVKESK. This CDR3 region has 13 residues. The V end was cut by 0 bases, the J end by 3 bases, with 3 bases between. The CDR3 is CASSQDGGNTIYF. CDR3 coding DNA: TGTGCCAGCAGCCAAGACGGTGGAAACACCATATATTTT.

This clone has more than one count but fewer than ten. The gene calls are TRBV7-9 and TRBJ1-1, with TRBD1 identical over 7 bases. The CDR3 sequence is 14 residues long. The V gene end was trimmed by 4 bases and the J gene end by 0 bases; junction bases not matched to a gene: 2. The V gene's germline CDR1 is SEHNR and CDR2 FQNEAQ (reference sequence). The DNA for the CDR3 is TGTGCCAGCAGCTGGGACAGTTTGAACACTGAAGCTTTCTTT. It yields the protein CASSWDSLNTEAFF. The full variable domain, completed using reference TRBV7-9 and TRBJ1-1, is DTGVSQNPRHKITKRGQNVTFRCDPISEHNRLYWYRQTLGQGPEFLTYFQNEAQLEKSRLLSDRFSAERPKGSFSTLEIQRTEQGDSAMYLCASSWDSLNTEAFFGQGTRLTVV.

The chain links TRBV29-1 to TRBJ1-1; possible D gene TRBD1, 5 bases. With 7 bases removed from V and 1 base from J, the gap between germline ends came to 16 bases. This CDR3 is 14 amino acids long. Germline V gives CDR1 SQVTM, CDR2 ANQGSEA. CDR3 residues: CSASLWQGNTEAFF. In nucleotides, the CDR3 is TGCAGCGCGTCCCTGTGGCAGGGGAACACTGAAGCTTTCTTT.

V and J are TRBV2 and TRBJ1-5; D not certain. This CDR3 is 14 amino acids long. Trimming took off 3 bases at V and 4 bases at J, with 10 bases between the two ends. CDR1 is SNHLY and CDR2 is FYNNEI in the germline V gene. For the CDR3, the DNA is TGTGCCAGCAGTGACAGCTTTAGGAATCAGCCCCAGCATTTT. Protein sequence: CASSDSFRNQPQHF.

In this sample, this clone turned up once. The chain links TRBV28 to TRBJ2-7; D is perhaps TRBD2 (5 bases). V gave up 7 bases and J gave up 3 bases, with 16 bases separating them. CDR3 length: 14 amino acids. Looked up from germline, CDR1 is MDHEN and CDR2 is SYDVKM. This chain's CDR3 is CASTSPGVSYEQYF. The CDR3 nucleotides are TGTGCCAGCACGAGCCCCGGGGTGAGCTACGAGCAGTACTTC.

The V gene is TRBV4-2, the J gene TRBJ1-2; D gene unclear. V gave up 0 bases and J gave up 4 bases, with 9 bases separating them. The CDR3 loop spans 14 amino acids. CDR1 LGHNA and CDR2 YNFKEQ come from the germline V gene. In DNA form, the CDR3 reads TGTGCCAGCAGCCAAGAATTACAAAGCTATGGCTACACCTTC. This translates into CASSQELQSYGYTF.

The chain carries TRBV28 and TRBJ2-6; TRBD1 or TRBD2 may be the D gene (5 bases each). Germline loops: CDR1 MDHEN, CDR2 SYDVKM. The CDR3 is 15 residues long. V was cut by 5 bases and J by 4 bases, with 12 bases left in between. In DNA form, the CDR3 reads TGTGCCAGCAGTCCGGGGCCTCTGGGGGCCAACGTCCTGACTTTC. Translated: CASSPGPLGANVLTF.

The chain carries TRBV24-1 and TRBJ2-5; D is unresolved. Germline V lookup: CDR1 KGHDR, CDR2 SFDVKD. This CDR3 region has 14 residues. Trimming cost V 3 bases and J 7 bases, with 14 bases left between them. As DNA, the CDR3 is TGTGCCACCAGTGATAGGACCGACACGGGGACCCAGTACTTC. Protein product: CATSDRTDTGTQYF.

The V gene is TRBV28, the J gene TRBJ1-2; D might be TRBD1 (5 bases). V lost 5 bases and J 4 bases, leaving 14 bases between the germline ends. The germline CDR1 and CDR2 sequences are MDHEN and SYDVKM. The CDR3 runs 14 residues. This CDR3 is CASSLGTGVYGYTF. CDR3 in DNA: TGTGCCAGCAGTCTGGGGACGGGTGTCTATGGCTACACCTTC.

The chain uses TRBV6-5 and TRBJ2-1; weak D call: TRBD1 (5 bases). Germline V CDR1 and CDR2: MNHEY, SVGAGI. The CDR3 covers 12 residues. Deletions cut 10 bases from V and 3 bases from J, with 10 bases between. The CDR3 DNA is TGTGCCACCTCGACAGTCTACAATGAGCAGTTCTTC. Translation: CATSTVYNEQFF.

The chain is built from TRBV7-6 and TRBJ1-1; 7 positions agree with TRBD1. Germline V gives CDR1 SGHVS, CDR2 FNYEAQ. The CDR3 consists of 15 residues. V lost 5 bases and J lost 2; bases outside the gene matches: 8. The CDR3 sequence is CASSPGTDLNTEAFF. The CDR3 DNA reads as TGTGCCAGCAGCCCCGGGACAGACCTAAACACTGAAGCTTTCTTT.

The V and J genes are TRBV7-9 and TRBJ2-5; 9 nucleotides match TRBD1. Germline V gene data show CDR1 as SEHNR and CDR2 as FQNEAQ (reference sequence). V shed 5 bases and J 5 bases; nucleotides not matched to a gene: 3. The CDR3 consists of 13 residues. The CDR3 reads CASSQGTGETQYF. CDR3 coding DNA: TGTGCCAGCAGCCAAGGGACAGGGGAGACCCAGTACTTC.

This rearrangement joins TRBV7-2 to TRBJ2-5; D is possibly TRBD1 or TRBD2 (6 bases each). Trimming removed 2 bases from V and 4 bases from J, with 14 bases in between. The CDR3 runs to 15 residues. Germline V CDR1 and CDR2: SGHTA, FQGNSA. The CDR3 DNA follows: TGTGCCAGCAGCTTATTCCGGGGGCTGGGAGAGACCCAGTACTTC. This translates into CASSLFRGLGETQYF. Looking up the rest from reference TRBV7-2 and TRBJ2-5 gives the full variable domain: GAGVSQSPSNKVTEKGKDVELRCDPISGHTALYWYRQSLGQGLEFLIYFQGNSAPDKSGLPSDRFSAERTGGSVSTLTIQRTQQEDSAVYLCASSLFRGLGETQYFGPGTRLLVL.

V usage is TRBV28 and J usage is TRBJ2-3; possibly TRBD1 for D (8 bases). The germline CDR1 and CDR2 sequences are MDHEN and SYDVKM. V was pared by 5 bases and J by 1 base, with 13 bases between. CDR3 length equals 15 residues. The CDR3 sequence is CASSTGGEGTDTQYF. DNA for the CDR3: TGTGCCAGCAGTACAGGGGGGGAGGGCACAGATACGCAGTATTTT.

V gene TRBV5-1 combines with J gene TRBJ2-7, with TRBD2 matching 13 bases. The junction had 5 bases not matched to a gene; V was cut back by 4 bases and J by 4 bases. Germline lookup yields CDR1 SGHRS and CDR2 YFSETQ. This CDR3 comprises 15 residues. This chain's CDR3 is CASSEGLAGWYEQYF. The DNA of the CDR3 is TGCGCCAGCAGCGAGGGACTAGCGGGGTGGTACGAGCAGTACTTC. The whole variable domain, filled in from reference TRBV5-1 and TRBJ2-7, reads KAGVTQTPRYLIKTRGQQVTLSCSPISGHRSVSWYQQTPGQGLQFLFEYFSETQRNKGNFPGRFSGRQFSNSRSEMNVSTLELGDSALYLCASSEGLAGWYEQYFGPGTRLTVT.

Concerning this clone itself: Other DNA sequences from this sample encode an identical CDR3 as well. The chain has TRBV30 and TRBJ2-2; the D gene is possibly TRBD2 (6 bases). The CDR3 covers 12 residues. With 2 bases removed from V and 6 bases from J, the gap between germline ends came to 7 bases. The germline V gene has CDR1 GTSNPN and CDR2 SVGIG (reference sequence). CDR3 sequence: CAWSPGAGELFF. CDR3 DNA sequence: TGTGCCTGGAGTCCGGGGGCCGGGGAGCTGTTTTTT.

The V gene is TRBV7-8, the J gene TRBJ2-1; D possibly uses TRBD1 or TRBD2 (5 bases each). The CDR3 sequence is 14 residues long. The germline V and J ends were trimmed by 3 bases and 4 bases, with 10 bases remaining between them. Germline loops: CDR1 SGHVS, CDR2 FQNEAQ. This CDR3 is CASSFSGTYNEQFF. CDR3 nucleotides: TGTGCCAGCAGCTTTTCCGGGACGTACAATGAGCAGTTCTTC.